This T cell receptor beta chain was obtained from a study of shared clonotypes between healthy human individuals. The CDR3 has 14 residues. V shed 10 bases and J shed 4 bases, with 17 bases lying between them. Germline V gives CDR1 MNHEY, CDR2 SMNVEV (reference sequence). Only CD45RO-negative cells positively selected for CCR7 counted as naive CD8 cells, so terminally differentiated effector memory CD45RA+ cells were excluded. Study donors comprised healthy, HIV-negative adults devoid of recent acute infection or vaccination. The DNA input per sorted-subset replicate PCR was approximately 210 ng, corresponding to tens of thousands of T cell genomes. This table comes from immunoSEQ multiplex PCR, and its TCRdb copy is limited to in-frame clones, with some not included. Of 2 million or so clones listed, roughly 95% are singletons.

The TCR was taken from a young man in good health. V is TRBV27 and J is TRBJ2-1; D unresolved. Sequenced sample: naive CD8+ T cells sorted from blood. CDR3: CATRSLPPYNEQFF. In DNA form, the CDR3 reads TGTGCCACAAGATCACTACCCCCATACAATGAGCAGTTCTTC.